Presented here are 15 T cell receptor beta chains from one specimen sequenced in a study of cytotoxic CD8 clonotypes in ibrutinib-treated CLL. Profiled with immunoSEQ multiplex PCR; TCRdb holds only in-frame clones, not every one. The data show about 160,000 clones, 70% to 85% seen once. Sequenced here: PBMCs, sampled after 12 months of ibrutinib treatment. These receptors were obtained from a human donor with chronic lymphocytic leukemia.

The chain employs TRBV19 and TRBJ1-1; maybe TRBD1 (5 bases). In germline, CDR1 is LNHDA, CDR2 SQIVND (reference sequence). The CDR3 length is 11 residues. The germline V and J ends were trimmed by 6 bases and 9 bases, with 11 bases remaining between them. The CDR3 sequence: CASRVTGKAFF. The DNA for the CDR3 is TGTGCCAGTAGGGTCACAGGCAAAGCTTTCTTT.

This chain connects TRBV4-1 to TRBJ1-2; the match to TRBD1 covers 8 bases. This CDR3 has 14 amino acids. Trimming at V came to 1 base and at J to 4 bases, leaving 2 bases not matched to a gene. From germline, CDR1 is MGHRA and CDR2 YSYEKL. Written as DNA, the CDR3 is TGCGCCAGCAGCCAAGGGGGACAGGTCTATGGCTACACCTTC. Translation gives CASSQGGQVYGYTF.

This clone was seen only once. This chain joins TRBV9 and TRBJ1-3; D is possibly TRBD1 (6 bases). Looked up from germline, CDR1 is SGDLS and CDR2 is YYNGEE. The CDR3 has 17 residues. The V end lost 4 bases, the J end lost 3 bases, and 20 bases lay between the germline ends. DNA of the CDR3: TGTGCCAGCAGCAGGGAGCCAGGGGAAGTAGTTGGAAACACCATATATTTT. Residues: CASSREPGEVVGNTIYF.

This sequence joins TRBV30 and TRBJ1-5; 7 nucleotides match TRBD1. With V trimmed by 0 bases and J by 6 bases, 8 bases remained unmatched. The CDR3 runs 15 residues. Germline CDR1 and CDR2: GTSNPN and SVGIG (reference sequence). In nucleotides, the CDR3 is TGTGCCTGGAGTGTACGGGGACAGCCTATTCAGCCCCAGCATTTT. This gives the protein CAWSVRGQPIQPQHF.

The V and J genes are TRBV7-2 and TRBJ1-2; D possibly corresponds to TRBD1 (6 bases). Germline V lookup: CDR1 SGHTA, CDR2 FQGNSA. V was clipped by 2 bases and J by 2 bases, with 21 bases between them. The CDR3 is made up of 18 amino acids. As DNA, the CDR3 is TGTGCCAGCAGCTTAAACCCCAGGGGAGGATCGGGGAACTATGGCTACACCTTC. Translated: CASSLNPRGGSGNYGYTF.

The CDR3 sequence: CAWSRGITYEQYF. The CDR3 nucleotides are TGTGCCTGGAGTCGGGGGATCACCTACGAGCAGTACTTC. The rearrangement links TRBV30 to TRBJ2-7; perhaps TRBD2 as D (6 bases). Trimming shortened V by 2 bases and J by 2 bases, and 10 bases separated the two germline ends. Germline lookup yields CDR1 GTSNPN and CDR2 SVGIG (reference sequence). The CDR3 has 13 residues.

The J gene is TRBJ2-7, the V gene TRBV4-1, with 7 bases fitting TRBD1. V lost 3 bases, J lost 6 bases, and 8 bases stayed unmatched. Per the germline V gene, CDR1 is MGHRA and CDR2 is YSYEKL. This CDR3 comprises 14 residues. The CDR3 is CASSHRDRASEQYF. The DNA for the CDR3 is TGCGCCAGCAGCCACCGAGACAGGGCTAGCGAGCAGTACTTC.

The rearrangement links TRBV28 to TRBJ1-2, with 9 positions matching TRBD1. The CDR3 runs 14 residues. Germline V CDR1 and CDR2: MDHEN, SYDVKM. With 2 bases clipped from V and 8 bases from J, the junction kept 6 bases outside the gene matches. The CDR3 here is CASSLTGTGYGYTF. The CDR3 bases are TGTGCCAGCAGTTTAACCGGGACAGGGTACGGCTACACCTTC.

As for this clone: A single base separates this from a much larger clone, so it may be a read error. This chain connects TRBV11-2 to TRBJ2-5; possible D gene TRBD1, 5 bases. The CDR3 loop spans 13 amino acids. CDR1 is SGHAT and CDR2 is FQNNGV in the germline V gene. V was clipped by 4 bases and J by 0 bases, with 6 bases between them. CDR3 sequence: CASSSGYQETQYF. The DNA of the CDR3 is TGTGCCAGCAGCTCAGGGTACCAAGAGACCCAGTACTTC.

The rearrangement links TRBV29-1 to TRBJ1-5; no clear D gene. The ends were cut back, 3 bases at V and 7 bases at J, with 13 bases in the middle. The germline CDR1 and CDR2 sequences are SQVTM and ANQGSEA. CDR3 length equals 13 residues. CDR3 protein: CSVETHPGQPQHF. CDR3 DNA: TGCAGCGTTGAGACCCACCCTGGCCAGCCCCAGCATTTT.

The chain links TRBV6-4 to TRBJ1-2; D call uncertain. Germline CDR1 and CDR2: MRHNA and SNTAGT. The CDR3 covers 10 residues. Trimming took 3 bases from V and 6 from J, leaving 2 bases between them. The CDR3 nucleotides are TGTGCCAGCAGTGAAAATGGCTACACCTTC. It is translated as CASSENGYTF.

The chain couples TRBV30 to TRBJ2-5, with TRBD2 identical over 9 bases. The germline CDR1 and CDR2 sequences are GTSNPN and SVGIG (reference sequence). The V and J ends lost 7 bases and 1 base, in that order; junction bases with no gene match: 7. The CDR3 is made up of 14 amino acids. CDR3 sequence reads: CALAGGLVQETQYF. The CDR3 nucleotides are TGTGCCTTGGCGGGGGGGTTAGTCCAAGAGACCCAGTACTTC.

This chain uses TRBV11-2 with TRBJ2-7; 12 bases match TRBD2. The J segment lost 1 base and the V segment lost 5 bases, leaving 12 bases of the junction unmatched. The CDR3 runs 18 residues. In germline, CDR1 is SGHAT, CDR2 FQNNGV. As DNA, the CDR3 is TGTGCCAGCAGCCCCATAAAAAGGACTAGCGGGATATCCTACGAGCAGTACTTC. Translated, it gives CASSPIKRTSGISYEQYF.

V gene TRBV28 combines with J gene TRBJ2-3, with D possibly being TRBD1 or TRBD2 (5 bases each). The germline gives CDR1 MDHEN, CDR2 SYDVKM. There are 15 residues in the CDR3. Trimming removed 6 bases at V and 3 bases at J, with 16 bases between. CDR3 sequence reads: CASRPAGTGTDTQYF. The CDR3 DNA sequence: TGTGCCAGCAGACCCGCTGGGACGGGGACAGATACGCAGTATTTT.

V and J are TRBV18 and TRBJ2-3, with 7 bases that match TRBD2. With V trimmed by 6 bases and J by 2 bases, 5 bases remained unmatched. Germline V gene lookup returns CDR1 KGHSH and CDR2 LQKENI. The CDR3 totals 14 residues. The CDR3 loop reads CASSPQRDTDTQYF. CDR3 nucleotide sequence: TGTGCCAGCTCGCCTCAGCGGGACACAGATACGCAGTATTTT.